This T cell receptor (beta chain) originates from a study of cytomegalovirus exposure and HLA in healthy donors. Looking at the study overall: The roughly 120 million unique TCR beta sequences, from roughly 170 million T cells, were found by an earlier analysis. Findings and caveats of the study: It emerged from a later analysis that several of the most significant clusters appeared to be linked to common viral pathogens. Reportedly, HLA-A and HLA-B alleles of most subjects were accurately predicted from TCR beta.

Primers: 60 Vbeta forward and 13 Jbeta reverse. Assay used: immunoSEQ multiplex PCR; TCRdb lists only in-frame clones, some missing. Of some 200,000 clones listed, roughly four fifths are singletons. With 4 bases removed from V and 11 bases from J, the gap between germline ends came to 18 bases. CDR1 and CDR2 (germline): MNHEY, SVGAGI. CDR3 size: 15 residues. Points on this clone: Its specificity is unknown.

Sequencing was done on a sample of PBMCs. This receptor was obtained from a girl aged 5-17 years in good health and CMV-seronegative. The rearrangement joins TRBV6-5 to TRBJ1-6; no definite D call. The chain's CDR3 is CASSFPRELKPPLHF. The CDR3 nucleotides are TGTGCCAGCAGTTTTCCCCGGGAACTCAAGCCACCCCTCCACTTT.